This T cell receptor (beta chain) is from a study of Graves' ophthalmopathy and Graves' hyperthyroidism. Overall study: Blood was drawn at initial diagnosis, before any treatment. Points from the study as a whole: Among thyroid clonotypes expanded above 0.001 frequency, most also appeared in blood.

Researchers took RNA transcripts and amplified TCR beta CDR3 regions from them. HTBI primers served in a first-round RT-PCR, which a second-round multiplex PCR followed. MiXCR was run by TCRdb on the multiplex PCR reads, yielding one entry per CDR3 protein. The data hold about 620,000 distinct CDR3 sequences, with approximately 22% observed a single time. Stable hyperthyroidism denotes an absence of ophthalmopathy throughout 18 months of follow-up. Patients were left out if they had other autoimmune diseases, uncontrolled infections, pregnancy or lactation. This clonotype appeared many times. Its antigen is not identified. The V gene end was trimmed by 8 bases and the J gene end by 0 bases; junction bases not matched to a gene: 4. This CDR3 has 13 amino acids. Germline lookup yields CDR1 MDHEN and CDR2 SYDVKM.

The clonotype comes from a woman under 30 with stable Graves' hyperthyroidism. Some clones in this sample may be carry-over from other donors' samples. The sample comprised peripheral blood. This chain connects TRBV28 to TRBJ2-7, with 7 nucleotides matching TRBD2. CDR3 amino acids: CASAGTISYEQYF. In nucleotides, the CDR3 is TGTGCCAGCGCCGGGACTATCTCCTACGAGCAGTACTTC.